These 12 T cell receptor beta chains were sequenced from one sample in a study of beta chain features in type 1 diabetes. These receptors lack a known antigen. Study-wide results and caveats: In every one of the four CD4+ subsets, TCRB CDR3s were moderately but significantly shorter in Type 1 diabetes patients.

Expressed TCRB transcripts got sequenced, as all isolated RNA was reverse transcribed. Profiled with immunoSEQ multiplex PCR; TCRdb holds only in-frame clones, not every one. The sample consists of 95,000 to 150,000 clones, about 16% of them appearing once. The sample was central memory CD4+ T cells from blood. The receptors here all came from a man in his thirties or forties with type 1 diabetes.

The chain uses TRBV30 and TRBJ1-5; D is perhaps TRBD1 (5 bases). The germline V gene encodes CDR1 GTSNPN and CDR2 SVGIG (reference sequence). This CDR3 comprises 13 residues. Trimming left V 1 base short and J 7 bases short, with 11 bases between. The DNA of the CDR3 is TGTGCCTGGAGTGGGGCAGGGAACCAGCCCCAGCATTTT. Its protein product is CAWSGAGNQPQHF.

This clone was detected only a few times. The chain recombines TRBV7-9 with TRBJ2-1; D assignment may be TRBD1 or TRBD2 (5 bases each). V lost 5 bases and J 6 bases, leaving 11 bases between the germline ends. The CDR3 contains 13 residues. Germline CDR1 and CDR2: SEHNR and FQNEAQ (reference sequence). CDR3 DNA: TGTGCCAGCAGCCCCGGGACGATCAATGAGCAGTTCTTC. Protein product: CASSPGTINEQFF.

The chain joins TRBV7-2 to TRBJ2-7; 14 positions match TRBD2. CDR3 size: 15 residues. Germline assignment: CDR1 SGHTA and CDR2 FQGNSA. Trimming at V came to 3 bases and at J to 5 bases, leaving 3 bases not matched to a gene. CDR3 in DNA: TGTGCCAGCAGCTTCCCGACTAGCGGGGGGGACGAGCAGTACTTC. Amino acids: CASSFPTSGGDEQYF. Full variable domain (remainder filled in from reference TRBV7-2 and TRBJ2-7): GAGVSQSPSNKVTEKGKDVELRCDPISGHTALYWYRQSLGQGLEFLIYFQGNSAPDKSGLPSDRFSAERTGGSVSTLTIQRTQQEDSAVYLCASSFPTSGGDEQYFGPGTRLTVT.

CDR3 sequence (DNA): TGCGCCAGCAGCCCGGGGACTAGCGGGGGGATCAGCACAGATACGCAGTATTTT. Translating it yields CASSPGTSGGISTDTQYF. The chain has TRBV5-1 and TRBJ2-3; TRBD2 matches at 15 bases. The trim removed 4 bases at V and 0 bases at J, leaving 6 bases unmatched. The CDR3 contains 18 residues. Looked up from germline, CDR1 is SGHRS and CDR2 is YFSETQ.

This clone was observed a handful of times. The V call is TRBV6-5, the J call TRBJ2-3; 7 bases map to TRBD2. The CDR3 consists of 14 residues. Germline values: CDR1 MNHEY, CDR2 SVGAGI. With V trimmed by 7 bases and J by 1 base, 5 bases remained unmatched. In DNA form, the CDR3 reads TGTGCCAGCAAATCGGGAGGCGGCACAGATACGCAGTATTTT. Translated: CASKSGGGTDTQYF.

This clone showed up just a few times. The rearrangement joins TRBV29-1 to TRBJ1-1; 8 bases agree with TRBD1. The V segment lost 6 bases and the J segment 0 bases; nucleotides outside the gene matches: 3. CDR1 SQVTM and CDR2 ANQGSEA come from the germline V gene. The CDR3 extends over 13 amino acids. CDR3 DNA: TGCAGCGTACAGGGGGGCATGAACACTGAAGCTTTCTTT. It specifies CSVQGGMNTEAFF.

The chain combines TRBV4-3 with TRBJ2-3; the match to TRBD2 covers 10 bases. Germline V CDR1 and CDR2: LGHNA, YSLEER. The CDR3 has 15 residues. V lost 0 bases to trimming and J lost 10 bases; unmatched junction nucleotides: 7. CDR3 in amino acids: CASSQDLLAGAPQYF. CDR3 coding DNA: TGCGCCAGCAGCCAAGATCTGCTAGCGGGGGCTCCGCAGTATTTT.

This clone was found a few times. This sequence joins TRBV7-3 and TRBJ1-1; TRBD1 matches at 9 bases. Trimming cost V 6 bases and J 3 bases; bases outside gene matches: 11. The CDR3 length is 16 residues. Germline V gene sequence: CDR1 SGHTA, CDR2 FQGTGA. CDR3 sequence (DNA): TGTGCCAGCAGAGGGGGACAGGGTAATCTAGACACTGAAGCTTTCTTT. Protein product: CASRGGQGNLDTEAFF.

This clone was counted a few times. The genes are TRBV7-9 and TRBJ2-7; no clear D. Germline assignment: CDR1 SEHNR and CDR2 FQNEAQ (reference sequence). Trimming stripped 0 bases from V and 2 bases from J, with 5 bases between. This CDR3 region has 13 residues. The CDR3 protein is CASSLAWAYEQYF. The CDR3 nucleotides read TGTGCCAGCAGCTTAGCGTGGGCCTACGAGCAGTACTTC. Drawing the rest from reference TRBV7-9 and TRBJ2-7, the complete variable domain is DTGVSQNPRHKITKRGQNVTFRCDPISEHNRLYWYRQTLGQGPEFLTYFQNEAQLEKSRLLSDRFSAERPKGSFSTLEIQRTEQGDSAMYLCASSLAWAYEQYFGPGTRLTVT.

There are a few counts of this clone. This chain joins TRBV5-1 and TRBJ2-2; D could derive from TRBD1 or TRBD2 (6 bases each). Between the trimmed V and J ends, which lost 2 bases and 6 bases, there was a span of 17 bases. From germline, CDR1 is SGHRS and CDR2 YFSETQ. The CDR3 has 16 amino acids. In DNA form, the CDR3 reads TGCGCCAGCAGCTTACCAGGGGTCGCGGGACCCGGGGAGCTGTTTTTT. This gives the protein CASSLPGVAGPGELFF.

This clone was seen a handful of times. The J gene is TRBJ2-1, the V gene TRBV29-1; tentatively, D is TRBD2 (6 bases). The CDR3 spans 14 residues. In germline, CDR1 is SQVTM, CDR2 ANQGSEA. V lost 4 bases and J lost 1, with 11 bases in between. Written as DNA, the CDR3 is TGCAGCGTTGCCCGGGGGACTTCCTACAATGAGCAGTTCTTC. Translation gives CSVARGTSYNEQFF.

The CDR3 spells CASSGGVGGTDTQYF. CDR3 sequence (DNA): TGTGCCAGCAGTGGGGGGGTCGGAGGCACAGATACGCAGTATTTT. The chain uses TRBV28 and TRBJ2-3; 7 bases align to TRBD2. The germline V gene encodes CDR1 MDHEN and CDR2 SYDVKM. V gave up 5 bases and J gave up 1 base; unmatched junction bases: 6. The CDR3 covers 15 residues.